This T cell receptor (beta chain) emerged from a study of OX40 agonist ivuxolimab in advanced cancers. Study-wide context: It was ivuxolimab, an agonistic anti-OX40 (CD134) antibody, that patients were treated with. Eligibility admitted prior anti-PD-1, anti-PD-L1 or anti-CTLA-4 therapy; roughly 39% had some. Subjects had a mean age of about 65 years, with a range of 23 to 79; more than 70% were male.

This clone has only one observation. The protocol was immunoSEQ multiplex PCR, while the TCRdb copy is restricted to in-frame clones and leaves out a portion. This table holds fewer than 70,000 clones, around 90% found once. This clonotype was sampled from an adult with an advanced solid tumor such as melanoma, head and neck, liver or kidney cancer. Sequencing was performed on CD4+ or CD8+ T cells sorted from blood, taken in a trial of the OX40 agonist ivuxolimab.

CDR3 sequence (DNA): TGTGCCAGTAGTCCCGTCCTGGGGAGGGACAATGAGCAGTTCTTC. It specifies CASSPVLGRDNEQFF. The V and J genes are TRBV19 and TRBJ2-1; TRBD2 aligns across 7 bases. CDR1 is LNHDA and CDR2 is SQIVND in the germline V gene (reference sequence). Germline trimming cut 5 bases from V and 5 bases from J; bases unmatched to any gene: 9. This CDR3 contains 15 residues.